This TCR beta chain comes out of a study of shared clonotypes between healthy human individuals (dated by TCRdb to 2018 to 2020). For the wider study: Three men and a couple of women, aged 18 to 49 years, made up the cohort. For each donor, CD4 naive and CD4 memory were each run on three plates, CD8 naive on two plates, and CD8 memory on one plate. To estimate repertoire size and how much clonotypes are shared between individuals, the study performed deep sequencing of blood TCR repertoires from a handful of healthy adults. Libraries were prepared and TCR repertoires were sequenced by different laboratories using diverse techniques, in order to increase sequencing depth and limit assay-specific biases. Between about 0.94 and 8.9 billion PBMCs per donor were obtained by leukapheresis. Results and caveats for the whole study, not just this receptor: Estimated clonotype richness was generally larger for naive than for memory subsets. Compared with non-shared clonotypes, clonotypes shared by all four sorted-subset donors had higher generation probabilities. Pairwise subsampling led to the expectation that sequencing depth would affect the degree of clonotype sharing among donors. Sharing across a few donors was observed for around 5% of naive CD4, 3% to 3.5% of naive CD8, 2.3% of memory CD4, and around 0.4% of memory CD8 clonotypes. Sampling was restricted to blood, and TCR repertoires in tissues likely differ from the TCR repertoires found in blood. Because the study included only a small number of donors, the genetic and exposure-history diversity represented was limited. Incomplete sequencing was indicated by rarefaction of sorted-subset datasets, despite the large sequencing depth.

CD8 naive samples were obtained by positive selection for CCR7 among CD45RO-negative cells, yielding a CD45RA+CCR7+ population from which TemRA cells were excluded. Healthy HIV-negative adults with no recently reported acute infections or vaccinations were included as donors. Only Caucasian adults living in Nashville, Tennessee, USA were represented among the donors. Blood was obtained by leukapheresis, after which PBMCs were separated by Ficoll-Histopaque density gradient centrifugation and cryopreserved in liquid nitrogen vapor phase. Analytical flow cytometry was used to check the purity and quantity of each magnetically sorted T cell population. Genomic DNA was isolated from each sorted fraction and quantified by UV absorbance on a Nanodrop 2000c. Using the deep immunoSEQ assay, TCR CDR3 regions were amplified from genomic DNA by multiplex PCR. Genomic DNA extracted from each cell subset was distributed evenly over all wells of several immunoSEQ 96-well plates, and each plate served as one replicate. For sorted subsets, roughly 200 ng genomic DNA, equal to tens of thousands of T cell genomes, was loaded into each replicate PCR. Purified libraries were measured with a Qubit 3.0 fluorometer, size-checked on a Bioanalyzer 2100, and measured again with the KAPA Library Quantification kit. Every immunoSEQ 96-well plate was sequenced on a dedicated single-read 150-cycle Illumina NextSeq 550 flow cell. Per the authors' processing: Because the immunoSEQ output included only junctional sequences and no quality scores, the filtering could not be the same as the filtering used for full-length reads. Sequences were annotated with PyIR, a Python wrapper for IgBLAST v1.9, using IMGT germline references to assign V/J genes and CDR3. Reads with weak V/J assignments (E-value above 1e-6), missing CDR3, stop codons, out-of-frame junctions, or ambiguous translated residues were removed. V3J clonotypes were defined as sequences sharing an identical inferred V gene, J gene, and CDR3 amino acid sequence. Percentage overlap between repertoires was computed as shared unique clonotypes divided by the size of the smaller repertoire. Three approaches were used to assess repertoire richness: RTK rarefaction, the Chao1 estimator, and Recon v2.1 estimates of unobserved clonotypes. Generation probabilities for all TCRbeta clonotypes obtained by the gDNA method from a handful of donors were computed using OLGA. In its TCRdb copy, this immuneACCESS table keeps in-frame sequences only and misses some clones. Where compared with another copy, unresolved V genes explain less than half of these, and the others have no known cause. V, J and clone size reflect that table, while D and trimming were determined from the DNA. Counted in this sample were approximately 2,200,000 clones; more than 85% of them appeared once. About 1.5% of the sample is in the top ten clones.

Regarding this clone: Its specific antigen is unknown. No base quality information exists; no much larger clone differs at one position.

The TCR was taken from a man aged 18 to 35 in good health. Some clones in this sample may be carry-over from other donors' samples. Material for sequencing was naive CD8+ T cells from PBMCs. The cell subset or site label here, explained by the study, means: CD45RA+CCR7+.

The CDR3: CASSNRIWEEGAGELFF. In nucleotide form, the sequence is TGTGCCAGCAGCAACAGAATATGGGAGGAAGGGGCCGGGGAGCTGTTTTTT. The rearrangement combines TRBV5-8 with TRBJ2-2; the D gene is possibly TRBD2, with 6 bases matching. Its CDR3 holds 17 amino acids, cysteine through phenylalanine. Only the CDR3 part of the read is kept: 51 bases, read in frame from the first base. According to the germline V gene, CDR1 reads SGHTS and CDR2 reads YDEGEE. Trimming takes 4 bases from V and 6 bases from J, and the germline ends sit 22 bases apart.